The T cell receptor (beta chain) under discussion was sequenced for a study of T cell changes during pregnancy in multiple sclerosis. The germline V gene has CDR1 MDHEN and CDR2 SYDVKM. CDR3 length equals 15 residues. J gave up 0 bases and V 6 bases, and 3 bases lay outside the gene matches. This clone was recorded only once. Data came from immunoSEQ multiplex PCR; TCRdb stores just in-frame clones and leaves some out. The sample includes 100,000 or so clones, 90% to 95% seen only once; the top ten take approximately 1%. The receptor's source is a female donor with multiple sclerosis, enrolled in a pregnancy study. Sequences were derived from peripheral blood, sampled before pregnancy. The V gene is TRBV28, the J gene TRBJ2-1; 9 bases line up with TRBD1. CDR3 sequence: CASSLDRGSYNEQFF. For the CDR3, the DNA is TGTGCCAGCAGCTTGGACAGGGGCTCCTACAATGAGCAGTTCTTC. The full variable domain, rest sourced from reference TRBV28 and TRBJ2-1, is DVKVTQSSRYLVKRTGEKVFLECVQDMDHENMFWYRQDPGLGLRLIYFSYDVKMKEKGDIPEGYSVSREKKERFSLILESASTNQTSMYLCASSLDRGSYNEQFFGPGTRLTVL.